This T cell receptor beta chain was found in a study of blood T cell repertoires in COVID-19. Turning to the study itself: Researchers got acute and convalescent COVID-19 samples from the United States, Italy and Spain. PBMCs, B-cell-depleted T cells, or T cells provided the cDNA or gDNA that made up the material.

Seattle patients were enrolled during active infection and followed longitudinally. Germline CDR1 MNHEY, CDR2 SMNVEV (reference sequence). V was cut by 2 bases and J by 2 bases, with 6 bases left in between. The CDR3 runs 13 residues. In the authors' workflow: Reference gene primer amplification gave nucleated cell count estimates. The repertoire was sequenced with immunoSEQ multiplex PCR; TCRdb's copy has only in-frame clones and lacks some. V, J and clone size are taken as reported in that table, and D and trimming were inferred from the DNA itself. The profile shows 150,000 to 200,000 clones, around four fifths of them singletons.

The sample consisted of peripheral blood. The sequence came from a woman aged 70-85 years with COVID-19, enrolled during active disease. The chain couples TRBV27 to TRBJ1-2; no definite D call. This CDR3 is CASSLLGNYGYTF. The CDR3 DNA reads TGTGCCAGCAGTTTACTAGGCAACTATGGCTACACCTTC.